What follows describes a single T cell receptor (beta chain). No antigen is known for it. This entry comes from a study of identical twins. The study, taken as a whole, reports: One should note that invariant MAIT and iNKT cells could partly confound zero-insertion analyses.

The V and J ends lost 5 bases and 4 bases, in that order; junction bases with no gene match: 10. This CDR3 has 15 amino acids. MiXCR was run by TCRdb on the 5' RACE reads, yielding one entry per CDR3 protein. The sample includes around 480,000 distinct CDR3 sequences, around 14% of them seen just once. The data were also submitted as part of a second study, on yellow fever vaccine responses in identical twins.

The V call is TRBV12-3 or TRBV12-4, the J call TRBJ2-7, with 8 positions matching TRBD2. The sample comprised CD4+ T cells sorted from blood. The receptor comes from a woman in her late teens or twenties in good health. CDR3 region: CASSPLGGGQYEQYF. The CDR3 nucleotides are TGTGCCAGCAGTCCCCTCGGCGGGGGGCAATACGAGCAGTACTTC.